The 30 T cell receptor beta chains given below trace back to one sample, sequenced in a study of blood T cell repertoires in COVID-19. The protocol was immunoSEQ multiplex PCR, while the TCRdb copy is restricted to in-frame clones and leaves out a portion. The top ten hold 3.8% of the sample, which has more than 100,000 clones, around 91% seen once. The material sequenced was peripheral blood. All receptors come from a woman aged 60-70 years with COVID-19, enrolled during active disease.

The chain carries TRBV4-1 and TRBJ1-1; 7 bases are a match to TRBD1. CDR3 length: 14 amino acids. J lost 7 bases, V lost 1 base, and 6 bases had no gene match. The germline gives CDR1 MGHRA, CDR2 YSYEKL. CDR3 coding DNA: TGCGCCAGCAGCCAAGGGGACAGAGCGCTTGAAGCTTTCTTT. This gives the protein CASSQGDRALEAFF.

This chain connects TRBV5-4 to TRBJ1-1; a weak D match, TRBD1 (6 bases). CDR1 and CDR2 (germline): SGHNT, YYREEE (reference sequence). This CDR3 is built from 13 residues. V lost 4 bases, J lost 6 bases, and 13 bases lay in between. The DNA of the CDR3 is TGTGCCAGCAGCATGACAGGCGACTCTGAAGCTTTCTTT. Amino acids: CASSMTGDSEAFF.

Regarding this clone: The same CDR3 arises from other DNA sequences in this sample as well. This sequence joins TRBV12-3 or TRBV12-4 and TRBJ1-1, with D possibly TRBD1 on 5 matching bases. The V end was cut by 3 bases, the J end by 5 bases, with 7 bases between. This CDR3 comprises 12 residues. The CDR3 DNA sequence: TGTGCCAGCAGTTTTGCAGGGACTGAAGCTTTCTTT. Protein: CASSFAGTEAFF.

The chain has TRBV19 and TRBJ1-1, with 7 nucleotides matching TRBD1. Germline loops: CDR1 LNHDA, CDR2 SQIVND (reference sequence). Unmatched junction bases numbered 10, after V lost 4 bases and J lost 11 bases. The CDR3 length is 13 residues. The CDR3 DNA reads TGTGCCAGTAGTAAGCAGGGACAGATAGAGGCTTTCTTT. It encodes CASSKQGQIEAFF.

In DNA, the CDR3 is TGTGCCAGCAGGGTGGTGGGAGACACTGAAGCTTTCTTT. Its translation is CASRVVGDTEAFF. The J gene is TRBJ1-1, the V gene TRBV7-9; no definite D call. Germline CDR1 SEHNR, CDR2 FQNEAQ (reference sequence). V lost 6 bases, J lost 3 bases, and 11 bases lay in between. The CDR3 sequence is 13 residues long.

With regard to this clone: This sample includes further DNA sequences coding for the same CDR3. The V and J genes are TRBV18 and TRBJ1-1, with TRBD1 as a possible D gene (6 bases). The CDR3 has 13 residues. V was clipped by 2 bases and J by 4 bases, with 8 bases between them. The germline CDR1 and CDR2 sequences are KGHSH and LQKENI. The CDR3 region has the DNA TGTGCCAGCTCACCAGGCAGGGGCACTGAAGCTTTCTTT. Translated, it gives CASSPGRGTEAFF.

The chain employs TRBV6-2 or TRBV6-3 and TRBJ1-5; the D is unclear. V was shortened by 0 bases and J by 0 bases, with 12 bases between the two germline ends. Per the germline V gene, CDR1 is MNHEY and CDR2 is SVGEGT. The CDR3 is 17 residues long. CDR3 nucleotide sequence: TGTGCCAGCAGTTACTCGCTGGCAGGTCATAGCAATCAGCCCCAGCATTTT. It is translated as CASSYSLAGHSNQPQHF.

V usage is TRBV6-5 and J usage is TRBJ1-4; D unclear. V lost 6 bases and J lost 4, with 9 bases in between. The CDR3 has 13 amino acids. From germline, CDR1 is MNHEY and CDR2 SVGAGI. CDR3 DNA: TGTGCCAGCAGGGAGCCGATTAATGAAAAACTGTTTTTT. It encodes CASREPINEKLFF.

The chain has TRBV6-5 and TRBJ1-1; 9 nucleotides match TRBD1. From germline, CDR1 is MNHEY and CDR2 SVGAGI. With 6 bases clipped from V and 5 bases from J, the junction kept 7 bases outside the gene matches. The CDR3 runs 14 residues. The CDR3 is CASSRQGGYTEAFF. CDR3 DNA sequence: TGTGCCAGCAGCCGACAGGGGGGATATACTGAAGCTTTCTTT.

This sequence joins TRBV9 and TRBJ2-1; 9 bases line up with TRBD2. V shed 7 bases, J shed 4 bases, and the junction held 3 bases outside the gene matches. CDR1 is SGDLS, CDR2 YYNGEE, per germline. This CDR3 has 13 amino acids. The CDR3 DNA follows: TGTGCCAGCTCTAGCGGGGTGTACAATGAGCAGTTCTTC. Translation gives CASSSGVYNEQFF.

The rearrangement uses TRBV5-4 and TRBJ1-6, with D possibly matching TRBD1 (5 bases). CDR3 size: 14 residues. Germline V gene sequence: CDR1 SGHNT, CDR2 YYREEE (reference sequence). The V gene lost 4 bases and the J gene lost 15 bases, with 20 bases spanning the gap. The CDR3 DNA reads TGTGCCAGCAGCCGGGAGGGACCAACCACTAACCTCCACTTT. Its protein is CASSREGPTTNLHF.

The V gene is TRBV19, the J gene TRBJ1-3, with TRBD1 identical over 9 bases. CDR1 is LNHDA and CDR2 is SQIVND in the germline V gene (reference sequence). CDR3 length: 15 residues. The trim removed 7 bases at V and 2 bases at J, leaving 6 bases unmatched. CDR3 sequence reads: CASTSGQGPGNTIYF. The CDR3 coding sequence is TGTGCCAGTACCTCGGGACAGGGACCTGGAAACACCATATATTTT.

This clone occurred once. The chain joins TRBV7-2 to TRBJ1-3; D is unresolved. Germline V gives CDR1 SGHTA, CDR2 FQGNSA. This CDR3 is built from 16 residues. The V end was cut by 5 bases, the J end by 0 bases, with 14 bases between. The CDR3, as DNA: TGTGCCAGCAGCGAGATAAAACCAAACTCTGGAAACACCATATATTTT. It specifies CASSEIKPNSGNTIYF.

The V gene is TRBV19, the J gene TRBJ1-1, with D unclear. CDR1 is LNHDA, CDR2 SQIVND, per germline (reference sequence). Trimming left V 3 bases short and J 0 bases short, with 8 bases between. The CDR3 covers 14 residues. The CDR3 coding sequence is TGTGCCAGTAGTATGGGCCAGATGAACACTGAAGCTTTCTTT. Protein product: CASSMGQMNTEAFF.

J is TRBJ2-3 and V is TRBV2; 9 nucleotides match TRBD2. This CDR3 is 13 amino acids long. Unmatched junction bases numbered 5, after V lost 11 bases and J lost 2 bases. Per germline, CDR1 SNHLY and CDR2 FYNNEI. CDR3 residues: CARGLATTDTQYF. As DNA, the CDR3 is TGTGCCCGCGGACTAGCGACCACAGATACGCAGTATTTT. Based on the CDR3 plus reference TRBV2 and TRBJ2-3, the full variable domain is EPEVTQTPSHQVTQMGQEVILRCVPISNHLYFYWYRQILGQKVEFLVSFYNNEISEKSEIFDDQFSVERPDGSNFTLKIRSTKLEDSAMYFCARGLATTDTQYFGPGTRLTVL.

Here the CDR3 DNA reads TGTGCCAGCAGCTTGGCCGGTGTCTCCTACGAGCAGTACTTC. This codes for CASSLAGVSYEQYF. V gene TRBV5-8 combines with J gene TRBJ2-7; the D is unclear. The CDR3 is made up of 14 amino acids. Germline V gene sequence: CDR1 SGHTS, CDR2 YDEGEE. Between the trimmed V and J ends, which lost 0 bases and 0 bases, there was a span of 7 bases.

The rearrangement links TRBV27 to TRBJ2-6, with a tentative D call TRBD2 (5 bases). The germline V gene has CDR1 MNHEY and CDR2 SMNVEV (reference sequence). Trimming stripped 6 bases from V and 1 base from J, with 16 bases between. CDR3 length: 17 residues. CDR3 in DNA: TGTGCCAGCAGCAGGCCCCCCGGGATATCTGGGGCCAACGTCCTGACTTTC. The encoded protein is CASSRPPGISGANVLTF.

The chain has TRBV20-1 and TRBJ2-5; 11 bases map to TRBD2. Trimming cost V 3 bases and J 5 bases; bases outside gene matches: 14. The CDR3 sequence is 17 residues long. Germline V CDR1 and CDR2: DFQATT, SNEGSKA (reference sequence). The CDR3 sequence is CSASPLAGGFGVETQYF. The CDR3 DNA reads TGCAGTGCTAGTCCCCTAGCGGGGGGTTTCGGGGTCGAGACCCAGTACTTC.

The rearrangement joins TRBV2 to TRBJ1-2; TRBD1 matches 9 bases. CDR1 SNHLY and CDR2 FYNNEI come from the germline V gene. The CDR3 has 14 residues. The V segment lost 4 bases and the J segment 3 bases; nucleotides outside the gene matches: 3. Here the CDR3 DNA reads TGTGCCAGCAGTGCCAGACAGGGGGACTATGGCTACACCTTC. This encodes CASSARQGDYGYTF.

This chain's CDR3 is CATSRGAVAGTGELFF. The CDR3 DNA follows: TGTGCCACCAGCAGAGGGGCAGTAGCGGGGACCGGGGAGCTGTTTTTT. V usage is TRBV15 and J usage is TRBJ2-2; TRBD2 agrees at 8 bases. V was clipped by 1 base and J by 5 bases; unmatched bases: 6. The germline V gene has CDR1 LNHNV and CDR2 YYDKDF (reference sequence). The CDR3 has 16 amino acids.

This chain links TRBV4-3 with TRBJ1-6; no clear D gene. Germline V gene sequence: CDR1 LGHNA, CDR2 YSLEER. CDR3 length: 14 amino acids. V dropped 1 base and J dropped 6 bases, with 7 bases sitting between them. The CDR3 DNA sequence: TGCGCCAGCAGCCAAGTCGCGCTTAATTCACCCCTCCACTTT. Translated: CASSQVALNSPLHF.

The chain employs TRBV9 and TRBJ2-2, with TRBD2 matching 8 bases. Germline V CDR1 and CDR2: SGDLS, YYNGEE. CDR3 size: 16 residues. Trimming removed 3 bases from V and 2 bases from J; junction bases left unmatched: 6. CDR3 nucleotides: TGTGCCAGCAGCGCCACCCGGGGGGGCAACACCGGGGAGCTGTTTTTT. As protein: CASSATRGGNTGELFF.

The rearrangement uses TRBV23-1 and TRBJ2-2, with D possibly matching TRBD2 (5 bases). TRBV23-1 is an ORF; its function is uncertain. The CDR3 has 16 amino acids. Trimming took off 6 bases at V and 5 bases at J, with 19 bases between the two ends. CDR3 in DNA: TGCGCCAGCAGAGGAGAGGCTGGAGGAGGAACCGGGGAGCTGTTTTTT. Translating gives CASRGEAGGGTGELFF.

J is TRBJ1-2 and V is TRBV12-3 or TRBV12-4; D not resolved. V lost 6 bases and J lost 4, with 12 bases in between. The CDR3 contains 13 residues. CDR3: CASSLTIAYGYTF. Written as DNA, the CDR3 is TGTGCCAGCAGCCTGACAATTGCCTATGGCTACACCTTC.

The chain couples TRBV4-3 to TRBJ1-2; maybe TRBD1 (5 bases). The V gene's germline CDR1 is LGHNA and CDR2 YSLEER. The CDR3 contains 14 residues. Between the trimmed V and J ends, which lost 0 bases and 7 bases, there was a span of 12 bases. For the CDR3, the DNA is TGCGCCAGCAGCCAAGACGGGGGGTATGGTGGCTACACCTTC. Its protein product is CASSQDGGYGGYTF.

The chain employs TRBV5-1 and TRBJ1-1; TRBD1 agrees at 7 bases. From germline, CDR1 is SGHRS and CDR2 YFSETQ. This CDR3 region has 17 residues. The ends lost 4 bases at V and 0 bases at J; junction bases unmatched: 12. The CDR3 loop reads CASSLTPGGTMNTEAFF. CDR3 bases: TGCGCCAGCAGCCTTACCCCAGGGGGGACAATGAACACTGAAGCTTTCTTT.

V is TRBV5-1 and J is TRBJ2-7; a weak D match, TRBD1 (5 bases). Germline-derived CDR1 and CDR2 are SGHRS and YFSETQ. The CDR3 has 13 residues. Trimming removed 4 bases at V and 1 base at J, with 9 bases between. CDR3 sequence (DNA): TGCGCCAGCAGCGCTGACAGTTCCTACGAGCAGTACTTC. Translated: CASSADSSYEQYF.

The chain carries TRBV18 and TRBJ1-3; no firm D call. V lost 6 bases, J lost 0 bases, and 18 bases lay in between. In germline, CDR1 is KGHSH, CDR2 LQKENI. This CDR3 region has 17 residues. The CDR3 region has the DNA TGTGCCAGCTCCGGCATGTCGGGAACATTCTCTGGAAACACCATATATTTT. As protein: CASSGMSGTFSGNTIYF.

CDR3 sequence (DNA): TGTGCCAGCAGTTTGCCGGACGGGAGGTCGGCCCAGTACTTC. This encodes CASSLPDGRSAQYF. This chain connects TRBV28 to TRBJ2-5, with TRBD2 matching 7 bases. From germline, CDR1 is MDHEN and CDR2 SYDVKM. There are 14 residues in the CDR3. J lost 9 bases, V lost 3 bases, and 10 bases had no gene match.

The V and J genes are TRBV18 and TRBJ1-1, with TRBD1 as a possible D gene (5 bases). V lost 3 bases and J lost 6, with 11 bases in between. CDR1 and CDR2 from the germline V gene are KGHSH and LQKENI. The length of the CDR3 is 13 residues. CDR3: CASSPRGLAEAFF. The CDR3 region has the DNA TGTGCCAGCTCACCTAGGGGCCTAGCTGAAGCTTTCTTT. The full variable domain, with the rest looked up from reference TRBV18 and TRBJ1-1, is NAGVMQNPRHLVRRRGQEARLRCSPMKGHSHVYWYRQLPEEGLKFMVYLQKENIIDESGMPKERFSAEFPKEGPSILRIQQVVRGDSAAYFCASSPRGLAEAFFGQGTRLTVV.